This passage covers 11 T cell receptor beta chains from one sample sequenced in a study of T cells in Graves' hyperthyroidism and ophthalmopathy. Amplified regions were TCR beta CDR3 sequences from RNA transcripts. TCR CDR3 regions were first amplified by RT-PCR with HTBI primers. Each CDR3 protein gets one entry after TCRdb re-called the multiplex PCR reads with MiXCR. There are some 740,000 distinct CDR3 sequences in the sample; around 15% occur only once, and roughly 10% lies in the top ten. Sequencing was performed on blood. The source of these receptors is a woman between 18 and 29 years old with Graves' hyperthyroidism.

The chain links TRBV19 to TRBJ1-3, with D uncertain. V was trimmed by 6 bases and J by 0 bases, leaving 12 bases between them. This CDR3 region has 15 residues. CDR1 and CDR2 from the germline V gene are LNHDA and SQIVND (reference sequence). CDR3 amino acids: CASRSDWSSGNTIYF. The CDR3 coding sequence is TGTGCCAGTAGGTCAGACTGGAGCTCTGGAAACACCATATATTTT.

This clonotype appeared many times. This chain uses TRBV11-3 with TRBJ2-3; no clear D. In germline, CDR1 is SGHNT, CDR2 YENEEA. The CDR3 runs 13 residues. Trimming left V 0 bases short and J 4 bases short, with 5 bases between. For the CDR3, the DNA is TGTGCCAGCAGCTTAGATCACCCAGATACGCAGTATTTT. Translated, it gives CASSLDHPDTQYF.

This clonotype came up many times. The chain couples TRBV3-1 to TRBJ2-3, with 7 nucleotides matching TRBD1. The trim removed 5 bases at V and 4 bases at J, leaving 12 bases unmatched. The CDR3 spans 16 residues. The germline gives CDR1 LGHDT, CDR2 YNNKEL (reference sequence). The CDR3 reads CASSSETGLRSDTQYF. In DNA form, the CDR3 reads TGTGCCAGCAGCTCAGAGACAGGGCTGAGGTCAGATACGCAGTATTTT.

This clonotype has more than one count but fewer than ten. The CDR3: CASKREAGTDTQYF. CDR3 DNA: TGTGCCAGTAAGCGGGAAGCGGGCACAGATACGCAGTATTTT. V gene TRBV19 combines with J gene TRBJ2-3, with 7 bases matching TRBD2. CDR3 length equals 14 residues. The V gene's germline CDR1 is LNHDA and CDR2 SQIVND (reference sequence). With 7 bases clipped from V and 1 base from J, the junction kept 5 bases outside the gene matches.

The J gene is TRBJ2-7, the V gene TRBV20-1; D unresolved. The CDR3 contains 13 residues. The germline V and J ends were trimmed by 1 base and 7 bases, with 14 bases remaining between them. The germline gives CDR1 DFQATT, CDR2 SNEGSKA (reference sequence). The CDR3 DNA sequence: TGCAGTGCTAGAGGAAGAAGTAGTGAGGAGCAGTACTTC. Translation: CSARGRSSEEQYF.

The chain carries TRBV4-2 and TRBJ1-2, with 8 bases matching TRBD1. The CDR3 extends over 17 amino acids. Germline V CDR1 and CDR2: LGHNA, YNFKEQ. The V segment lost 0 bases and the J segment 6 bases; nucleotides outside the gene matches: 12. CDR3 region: CASSQEPGQAVRHGYTF. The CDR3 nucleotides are TGTGCCAGCAGCCAAGAACCGGGACAGGCTGTACGGCATGGCTACACCTTC.

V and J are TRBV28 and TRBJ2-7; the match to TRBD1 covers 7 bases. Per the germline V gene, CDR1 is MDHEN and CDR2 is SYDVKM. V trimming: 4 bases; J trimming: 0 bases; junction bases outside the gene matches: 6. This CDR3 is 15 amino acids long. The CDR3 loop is CASSSDRVLSYEQYF. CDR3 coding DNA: TGTGCCAGCAGTTCCGACAGGGTTCTCTCCTACGAGCAGTACTTC.

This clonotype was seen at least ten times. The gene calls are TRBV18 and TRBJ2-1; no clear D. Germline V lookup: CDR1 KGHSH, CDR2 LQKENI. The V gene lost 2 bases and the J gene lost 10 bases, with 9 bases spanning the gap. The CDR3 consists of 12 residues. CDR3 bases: TGTGCCAGCTCACCAAGTAGGGTAGAGCAGTTCTTC. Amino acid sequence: CASSPSRVEQFF.

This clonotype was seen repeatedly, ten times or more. The CDR3 sequence: CASSPPGEQFF. The CDR3 DNA reads as TGTGCCAGCAGTCCCCCCGGCGAGCAGTTCTTC. This chain uses TRBV28 with TRBJ2-1; no reliable D call. The CDR3 has 11 amino acids. With 5 bases removed from V and 10 bases from J, the gap between germline ends came to 9 bases. CDR1 is MDHEN and CDR2 is SYDVKM in the germline V gene.

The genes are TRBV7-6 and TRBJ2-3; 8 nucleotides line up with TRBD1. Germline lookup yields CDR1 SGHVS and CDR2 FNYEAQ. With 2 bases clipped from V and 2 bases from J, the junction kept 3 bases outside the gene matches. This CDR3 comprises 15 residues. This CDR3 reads CASSLSRGLTDTQYF. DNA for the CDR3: TGTGCCAGCAGCTTATCCAGGGGGCTCACAGATACGCAGTATTTT.

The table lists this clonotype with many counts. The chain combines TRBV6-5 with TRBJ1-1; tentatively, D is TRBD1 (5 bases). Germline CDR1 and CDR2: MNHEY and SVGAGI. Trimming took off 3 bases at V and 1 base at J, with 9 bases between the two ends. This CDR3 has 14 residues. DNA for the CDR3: TGTGCCAGCAGTTATGGGACGGCGAACACTGAAGCTTTCTTT. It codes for CASSYGTANTEAFF.